Listed here are 28 T cell receptor beta chains from one sample, sequenced in a study of T-cell memory formation after mild COVID-19. MiXCR, applied by TCRdb to the 5' RACE reads, yields one record per CDR3 protein. The sample contains fewer than 250,000 distinct CDR3 sequences, roughly 10% of which appear only once. Sequences were obtained from PBMCs or a T cell subset sorted from them (not recorded which). All receptors derive from a man aged 18 to 29 who had mild COVID-19 (a few samples of this study predate the infection). Cell type and time point are not known.

This clonotype was seen once. The gene calls are TRBV30 and TRBJ1-1; 7 bases are shared with TRBD1. The junction had 9 bases not matched to a gene; V was cut back by 4 bases and J by 4 bases. Germline CDR1 reads GTSNPN; CDR2 reads SVGIG (reference sequence). This CDR3 contains 14 residues. CDR3 bases: TGTGCCTGGATCCGGACAGGCCCGGGCACTGAAGCTTTCTTT. Encoded protein: CAWIRTGPGTEAFF.

This clonotype turned up a few times. The V and J genes are TRBV7-2 and TRBJ2-7, with D perhaps TRBD2 (5 bases). The ends were cut back, 4 bases at V and 6 bases at J, with 10 bases in the middle. The germline V gene has CDR1 SGHTA and CDR2 FQGNSA. CDR3 length: 12 residues. The CDR3 loop is CASSSESGEQYF. In DNA form, the CDR3 reads TGTGCCAGCAGCTCGGAAAGCGGCGAGCAGTACTTC.

This chain uses TRBV15 with TRBJ1-4; 9 bases agree with TRBD1. In germline, CDR1 is LNHNV, CDR2 YYDKDF (reference sequence). This CDR3 spans 15 amino acids. Trimming cost V 5 bases and J 12 bases; bases outside gene matches: 13. CDR3 nucleotide sequence: TGTGCCACCAGCGCTGAACGACAGGGGGTCGAGGAACTGTTTTTT. Encoded protein: CATSAERQGVEELFF.

This clonotype appeared a few times. This chain uses TRBV2 with TRBJ2-5; D not certain. V was pared by 7 bases and J by 5 bases, with 14 bases between. The CDR3 is 13 residues long. Germline loops: CDR1 SNHLY, CDR2 FYNNEI. The CDR3 sequence is CASTETVTETQYF. Here the CDR3 DNA reads TGTGCCAGCACCGAGACCGTGACTGAGACCCAGTACTTC.

The rearrangement joins TRBV7-2 to TRBJ2-4; D is unclear. The CDR3 is made up of 15 amino acids. The germline V gene has CDR1 SGHTA and CDR2 FQGNSA. V dropped 2 bases and J dropped 1 base, with 9 bases sitting between them. Here the CDR3 DNA reads TGTGCCAGCAGCTTATTGGGGATGGCCAAAAACATTCAGTACTTC. This codes for CASSLLGMAKNIQYF.

This clonotype was observed a few times. The J gene is TRBJ2-7, the V gene TRBV7-6; the match to TRBD1 covers 8 bases. The germline V gene encodes CDR1 SGHVS and CDR2 FNYEAQ. CDR3 length: 14 residues. J gave up 2 bases and V 3 bases, and 3 bases lay outside the gene matches. DNA of the CDR3: TGTGCCAGCAGCTTGGGGACAGGTACCTACGAGCAGTACTTC. Translation: CASSLGTGTYEQYF. The complete variable domain, with remaining parts taken from reference TRBV7-6 and TRBJ2-7, reads GAGVSQSPRYKVTKRGQDVALRCDPISGHVSLYWYRQALGQGPEFLTYFNYEAQQDKSGLPNDRFSAERPEGSISTLTIQRTEQRDSAMYRCASSLGTGTYEQYFGPGTRLTVT.

This chain connects TRBV30 to TRBJ1-2; a weak D match, TRBD1 (5 bases). V lost 4 bases, J lost 8 bases, and 14 bases lay in between. Looked up from germline, CDR1 is GTSNPN and CDR2 is SVGIG (reference sequence). There are 12 residues in the CDR3. CDR3 amino acids: CAWNPRVAGYTF. The DNA of the CDR3 is TGTGCCTGGAATCCCAGGGTGGCCGGCTACACCTTC.

The chain links TRBV27 to TRBJ1-1, with TRBD1 matching 7 bases. Germline V lookup: CDR1 MNHEY, CDR2 SMNVEV (reference sequence). The CDR3 sequence is 14 residues long. V was clipped by 1 base and J by 5 bases; unmatched bases: 4. CDR3 in DNA: TGTGCCAGCAGTTTATACAGGGGTAGGACTGAAGCTTTCTTT. This codes for CASSLYRGRTEAFF.

This clonotype was found many times. V and J are TRBV12-5 and TRBJ2-3; possibly TRBD1 for D (6 bases). Deletions cut 5 bases from V and 5 bases from J, with 11 bases between. Germline V CDR1 and CDR2: LGHNT, FRNRAP. The CDR3 covers 13 residues. CDR3 bases: TGTGCTAGTGGTACCGGACAGCAAGATACGCAGTATTTT. It specifies CASGTGQQDTQYF.

This clonotype was seen many times. This chain joins TRBV3-1 and TRBJ2-5, with 9 positions matching TRBD2. V lost 1 base, J lost 3 bases, and 3 bases stayed unmatched. This CDR3 has 15 amino acids. The germline V gene has CDR1 LGHDT and CDR2 YNNKEL (reference sequence). CDR3 amino acids: CASSQGPSGEETQYF. The CDR3 DNA follows: TGTGCCAGCAGCCAAGGACCTAGCGGGGAAGAGACCCAGTACTTC.

This clonotype was picked up a small number of times. V is TRBV7-8 and J is TRBJ1-1; unclear D gene. Deletions cut 5 bases from V and 1 base from J, with 17 bases between. Germline CDR1 SGHVS, CDR2 FQNEAQ. This CDR3 contains 16 residues. The CDR3 coding sequence is TGTGCCAGCAGCCCGATCGGTCTACGGGAGAACACTGAAGCTTTCTTT. This gives the protein CASSPIGLRENTEAFF.

This clonotype was found once. The CDR3 coding sequence is TGTGCCAGCTCACGAGATTTACAAGAGACCCAGTACTTC. The encoded protein is CASSRDLQETQYF. The V call is TRBV18, the J call TRBJ2-5; no firm D call. The V and J ends lost 4 bases and 2 bases respectively, with 8 bases between them. This CDR3 region has 13 residues. Germline assignment: CDR1 KGHSH and CDR2 LQKENI.

This clonotype was found a few times. The rearrangement uses TRBV10-1 and TRBJ2-7; D assignment may be TRBD1 or TRBD2 (5 bases each). This CDR3 region has 14 residues. Germline-derived CDR1 and CDR2 are WNHNN and SYGVQD (reference sequence). The V end lost 4 bases, the J end lost 6 bases, and 16 bases lay between the germline ends. CDR3 sequence (DNA): TGCGCCAGCAGTGTTGGGACCGGGGTCCGCGAGCAGTACTTC. Its translation: CASSVGTGVREQYF.

The chain employs TRBV7-9 and TRBJ1-1, with 8 bases fitting TRBD1. The V gene end was trimmed by 8 bases and the J gene end by 11 bases; junction bases not matched to a gene: 10. The CDR3 contains 12 residues. Germline V CDR1 and CDR2: SEHNR, FQNEAQ (reference sequence). CDR3 in amino acids: CASGDRGALAFF. The CDR3 bases are TGTGCCAGCGGCGACAGGGGCGCTTTGGCTTTCTTT.

This clonotype turned up a few times. The CDR3 nucleotides read TGTGCCAGCAGTCCGCGAACCCTAGGAGGCCACCATCTGTACTTC. Protein: CASSPRTLGGHHLYF. The chain joins TRBV12-3 or TRBV12-4 to TRBJ2-5, with D perhaps matching TRBD2 (5 bases). V lost 5 bases and J 13 bases, leaving 26 bases between the germline ends. This CDR3 comprises 15 residues.

The rearrangement links TRBV5-1 to TRBJ2-1; D is unclear. The CDR3 totals 14 residues. V lost 2 bases, J lost 8 bases, and 14 bases lay in between. Germline CDR1 is SGHRS and CDR2 is YFSETQ. The chain's CDR3 is CASSLGRPDDEQFF. The CDR3 DNA reads TGCGCCAGCAGCTTAGGACGGCCTGACGATGAGCAGTTCTTC.

The V and J genes are TRBV7-2 and TRBJ1-2; 9 nucleotides line up with TRBD1. The V and J ends lost 5 bases and 6 bases, in that order; junction bases with no gene match: 10. The germline V gene encodes CDR1 SGHTA and CDR2 FQGNSA. The CDR3 runs 15 residues. CDR3 amino acids: CASSPRDRESNGYTF. DNA for the CDR3: TGTGCCAGCAGCCCACGGGACAGGGAATCGAATGGCTACACCTTC. The full variable domain, rest sourced from reference TRBV7-2 and TRBJ1-2, is GAGVSQSPSNKVTEKGKDVELRCDPISGHTALYWYRQSLGQGLEFLIYFQGNSAPDKSGLPSDRFSAERTGGSVSTLTIQRTQQEDSAVYLCASSPRDRESNGYTFGSGTRLTVV.

Many counts were recorded for this clonotype. This chain connects TRBV12-3 or TRBV12-4 to TRBJ2-2; D is tentatively TRBD1 or TRBD2 (5 bases each). Trimming left V 6 bases short and J 7 bases short, with 18 bases between. The CDR3 length is 15 residues. DNA for the CDR3: TGTGCCAGCAGGCTGGACACCCGGGGAATCGGGGAGCTGTTTTTT. This encodes CASRLDTRGIGELFF.

This sequence joins TRBV18 and TRBJ1-1, with 7 bases identical to TRBD1. This CDR3 spans 15 amino acids. Trimming removed 4 bases from V and 4 bases from J; junction bases left unmatched: 9. CDR1 is KGHSH and CDR2 is LQKENI in the germline V gene. The CDR3 DNA reads TGTGCCAGCTCACACAACCCGGGACAGCTCACTGAAGCTTTCTTT. Its protein product is CASSHNPGQLTEAFF.

Many counts were recorded for this clonotype. The V and J genes are TRBV20-1 and TRBJ1-1, with no clear D. The CDR3 is 14 residues long. V was trimmed by 3 bases and J by 0 bases, leaving 11 bases between them. In germline, CDR1 is DFQATT, CDR2 SNEGSKA (reference sequence). The CDR3: CSASPGYMNTEAFF. The CDR3 DNA follows: TGCAGTGCTAGTCCCGGCTACATGAACACTGAAGCTTTCTTT.

This clonotype was found a few times. The chain recombines TRBV7-2 with TRBJ2-3; the D gene is possibly TRBD2 (6 bases). V lost 3 bases, J lost 4 bases, and 11 bases lay in between. The length of the CDR3 is 14 residues. The germline gives CDR1 SGHTA, CDR2 FQGNSA. The CDR3 sequence: CASSFLGGPDTQYF. The DNA for the CDR3 is TGTGCCAGCAGCTTCCTGGGAGGCCCAGATACGCAGTATTTT.

This clonotype has a handful of counts. This sequence joins TRBV10-3 and TRBJ2-5; 9 nucleotides line up with TRBD1. CDR3 length: 13 amino acids. CDR1 and CDR2 (germline): ENHRY, SYGVKD. The J segment lost 5 bases and the V segment lost 5 bases, leaving 3 bases of the junction unmatched. The CDR3 loop is CAISTGGGETQYF. CDR3 coding DNA: TGTGCCATCAGTACAGGGGGCGGGGAGACCCAGTACTTC.

The chain has TRBV7-2 and TRBJ1-5, with D perhaps matching TRBD1 (5 bases). The CDR3 extends over 17 amino acids. V was clipped by 2 bases and J by 3 bases, with 17 bases between them. Germline values: CDR1 SGHTA, CDR2 FQGNSA. CDR3 loop: CASSLRFAAGDNQPQHF. DNA of the CDR3: TGTGCCAGCAGCTTACGGTTCGCGGCGGGGGACAATCAGCCCCAGCATTTT.

This CDR3 is CASSLAGRRTNTEAFF. DNA of the CDR3: TGCGCCAGCAGCTTGGCCGGCAGGCGGACTAACACTGAAGCTTTCTTT. The chain joins TRBV5-1 to TRBJ1-1; D not resolved. The germline V and J ends were trimmed by 0 bases and 2 bases, with 14 bases remaining between them. This CDR3 has 16 amino acids. Germline loops: CDR1 SGHRS, CDR2 YFSETQ.

The V call is TRBV12-3 or TRBV12-4, the J call TRBJ1-6; 10 positions agree with TRBD1. The CDR3 spans 14 residues. Trimming took 7 bases from V and 9 from J; bases not matched to a gene: 6. As DNA, the CDR3 is TGTGCCAGCAAAAAGACAGGGGGCGGTTCACCCCTCCACTTT. It yields the protein CASKKTGGGSPLHF.

J is TRBJ2-2 and V is TRBV7-9; unclear D gene. CDR1 SEHNR and CDR2 FQNEAQ come from the germline V gene (reference sequence). This CDR3 comprises 15 residues. V lost 2 bases and J lost 4, with 11 bases in between. The CDR3 is CASSLYQVTTGELFF. The DNA for the CDR3 is TGTGCCAGCAGCTTATACCAGGTTACCACCGGGGAGCTGTTTTTT.

The chain combines TRBV5-5 with TRBJ2-2; D perhaps matches TRBD1 (5 bases). Trimming took off 6 bases at V and 2 bases at J, with 23 bases between the two ends. Germline loops: CDR1 SGHKS, CDR2 YYEKEE (reference sequence). CDR3 length: 18 amino acids. The chain's CDR3 is CASTQRALVDSNTGELFF. CDR3 sequence (DNA): TGTGCCAGCACCCAAAGGGCACTCGTAGACAGTAACACCGGGGAGCTGTTTTTT.

This clonotype was seen many times. The chain employs TRBV9 and TRBJ2-3; 12 bases agree with TRBD2. V shed 2 bases and J 4 bases; nucleotides not matched to a gene: 2. This CDR3 is 15 amino acids long. The germline CDR1 and CDR2 sequences are SGDLS and YYNGEE. The CDR3 loop is CASSVLAGGADTQYF. CDR3 sequence (DNA): TGTGCCAGCAGCGTCCTAGCGGGGGGGGCAGATACGCAGTATTTT.